These 27 T cell receptor beta chains originate from one sample sequenced in a study of cytomegalovirus exposure and HLA in healthy donors. Primers included in the PCR were 60 Vbeta and 13 Jbeta primers. Libraries were prepared by immunoSEQ multiplex PCR; TCRdb keeps only in-frame clonotypes and omits some of them. The sample comprises roughly 150,000 clones, 85% of which are singletons, and 1% rests with the top ten. The specimen sequenced was PBMCs. The receptor source for this set is a boy aged 2 to 10 in good health and CMV-seronegative.

This clone was detected only once. This chain connects TRBV5-1 to TRBJ2-1; the D gene is possibly TRBD2 (7 bases). Per the germline V gene, CDR1 is SGHRS and CDR2 is YFSETQ. V was shortened by 4 bases and J by 5 bases, with 16 bases between the two germline ends. This CDR3 is built from 15 residues. Written as DNA, the CDR3 is TGCGCCAGCAGCGTGTGGCGGGGGCCCAACAATGAGCAGTTCTTC. It is translated as CASSVWRGPNNEQFF.

The V and J genes are TRBV29-1 and TRBJ1-1; 8 bases align to TRBD1. J was trimmed by 7 bases and V by 4 bases; bases with no gene match: 5. Germline CDR1 is SQVTM and CDR2 is ANQGSEA. CDR3 length: 12 residues. CDR3 protein: CSVVRGQGEAFF. In nucleotides, the CDR3 is TGCAGCGTTGTCAGGGGGCAGGGTGAAGCTTTCTTT.

The chain employs TRBV7-9 and TRBJ2-2; TRBD1 is a possible D gene (6 bases). V was cut by 0 bases and J by 4 bases, with 12 bases left in between. CDR3 size: 16 residues. Germline CDR1 and CDR2: SEHNR and FQNEAQ (reference sequence). The CDR3 is CASSLAAGALTGELFF. Here the CDR3 DNA reads TGTGCCAGCAGCTTAGCGGCAGGGGCCCTCACCGGGGAGCTGTTTTTT.

This chain links TRBV5-5 with TRBJ1-5; 9 bases line up with TRBD1. Germline CDR1 is SGHKS and CDR2 is YYEKEE (reference sequence). Trimming cost V 3 bases and J 4 bases; bases outside gene matches: 5. This CDR3 is built from 15 residues. Here the CDR3 DNA reads TGTGCCAGCAGCTCCAGGACAGGGGTGAATCAGCCCCAGCATTTT. This translates into CASSSRTGVNQPQHF. Drawing the rest from reference TRBV5-5 and TRBJ1-5, the complete variable domain is DAGVTQSPTHLIKTRGQQVTLRCSPISGHKSVSWYQQVLGQGPQFIFQYYEKEERGRGNFPDRFSARQFPNYSSELNVNALLLGDSALYLCASSSRTGVNQPQHFGDGTRLSIL.

This clone was picked up a small number of times. This chain links TRBV6-5 with TRBJ1-4; the D is unclear. Looked up from germline, CDR1 is MNHEY and CDR2 is SVGAGI. The length of the CDR3 is 14 residues. Trimming stripped 0 bases from V and 7 bases from J, with 9 bases between. CDR3 sequence reads: CASSYSLQVEKLFF. Written as DNA, the CDR3 is TGTGCCAGCAGTTACTCGCTGCAGGTTGAAAAACTGTTTTTT.

This rearrangement joins TRBV6-1 to TRBJ2-2; 13 bases fit TRBD2. This CDR3 has 16 amino acids. J gave up 7 bases and V 4 bases, and 6 bases lay outside the gene matches. Germline CDR1 MNHNS, CDR2 SASEGT. CDR3 residues: CASSATSGRALGELFF. The CDR3 nucleotides are TGTGCCAGCAGTGCAACTAGCGGGAGGGCCCTCGGGGAGCTGTTTTTT.

This clone was counted between two and nine times. One end of the junction varies from germline; a read error may be responsible. V gene TRBV7-9 combines with J gene TRBJ1-5; 7 bases fit TRBD1. The germline V gene has CDR1 SEHNR and CDR2 FQNEAQ (reference sequence). The CDR3 runs 10 residues. CDR3 bases: TGTTCCAGCAGGGGGGGGGCCCAGCATTTT. This codes for CSSRGGAQHF.

This clone was recorded only once. The chain has TRBV25-1 and TRBJ2-5, with TRBD1 matching over 8 bases. Germline CDR1 is MGHDK and CDR2 is SYGVNS. The CDR3 is made up of 15 amino acids. V trimming: 4 bases; J trimming: 2 bases; junction bases outside the gene matches: 6. CDR3: CASSVRTGWQETQYF. The DNA for the CDR3 is TGTGCCAGCAGTGTCCGGACAGGGTGGCAAGAGACCCAGTACTTC.

The V and J genes are TRBV4-2 and TRBJ2-5; TRBD2 matches at 12 bases. The V segment lost 0 bases and the J segment 7 bases; nucleotides outside the gene matches: 12. This CDR3 comprises 18 residues. From germline, CDR1 is LGHNA and CDR2 YNFKEQ. The CDR3 DNA reads as TGTGCCAGCAGCCAAGATCTAGCGGGGGGGCCGGTGATAGGGACCCAGTACTTC. Amino acids: CASSQDLAGGPVIGTQYF.

The chain couples TRBV19 to TRBJ2-7; 10 positions agree with TRBD1. Germline assignment: CDR1 LNHDA and CDR2 SQIVND (reference sequence). The CDR3 loop spans 14 amino acids. J gave up 3 bases and V 4 bases, and 3 bases lay outside the gene matches. Here the CDR3 reads CASSRWDRGYEQYF. Here the CDR3 DNA reads TGTGCCAGTAGTAGATGGGACAGGGGCTACGAGCAGTACTTC.

This rearrangement joins TRBV7-2 to TRBJ2-7, with D possibly matching TRBD2 (6 bases). The V end was cut by 3 bases, the J end by 2 bases, with 14 bases between. The CDR3 runs to 15 residues. Germline CDR1 reads SGHTA; CDR2 reads FQGNSA. The CDR3 nucleotides are TGTGCCAGCAGCTTCCCAGGGAGGACTCCCTACGAGCAGTACTTC. Amino acids: CASSFPGRTPYEQYF.

This chain uses TRBV15 with TRBJ2-3, with 9 bases that match TRBD2. CDR3 length: 16 amino acids. V shed 1 base and J 4 bases; nucleotides not matched to a gene: 6. Germline V gene lookup returns CDR1 LNHNV and CDR2 YYDKDF (reference sequence). CDR3 DNA: TGTGCCACCAGCAGAGGGGGTAGCGGGAGTTCAGATACGCAGTATTTT. This gives the protein CATSRGGSGSSDTQYF.

V gene TRBV28 combines with J gene TRBJ2-7; D unresolved. Trimming pared 5 bases from V and 1 base from J, leaving 15 bases between. In germline, CDR1 is MDHEN, CDR2 SYDVKM. CDR3 length equals 15 residues. The CDR3 loop reads CASSPPLRLSYEQYF. The CDR3 DNA reads TGTGCCAGCAGTCCCCCCCTGCGCCTTTCCTACGAGCAGTACTTC.

The rearrangement links TRBV9 to TRBJ2-5; D might be TRBD2 (7 bases). Trimming pared 0 bases from V and 1 base from J, leaving 16 bases between. This CDR3 region has 17 residues. The V gene's germline CDR1 is SGDLS and CDR2 YYNGEE. CDR3 loop: CASSVGGGGGLQETQYF. The CDR3 DNA sequence: TGTGCCAGCAGCGTAGGGGGAGGGGGGGGGCTCCAAGAGACCCAGTACTTC.

This chain links TRBV10-2 with TRBJ2-7, with D hard to call. The CDR3 sequence is 17 residues long. V dropped 3 bases and J dropped 0 bases, with 18 bases sitting between them. Per the germline V gene, CDR1 is WSHSY and CDR2 is SAAADI. In DNA, the CDR3 is TGCGCCAGCAGTGAATTATCGGTGCTAGTTTCCTCCTACGAGCAGTACTTC. It translates to CASSELSVLVSSYEQYF.

The genes are TRBV5-4 and TRBJ2-3, with D perhaps TRBD1 (6 bases). Trimming pared 0 bases from V and 3 bases from J, leaving 14 bases between. The CDR3 loop spans 16 amino acids. Germline V gene lookup returns CDR1 SGHNT and CDR2 YYREEE (reference sequence). CDR3 loop: CASSLVLGANTDTQYF. The CDR3 DNA is TGTGCCAGCAGCTTGGTCTTGGGGGCAAATACAGATACGCAGTATTTT.

The CDR3: CASFQGGLFF. Written as DNA, the CDR3 is TGTGCCAGTTTCCAGGGAGGGCTGTTTTTT. The chain recombines TRBV19 with TRBJ2-2, with D possibly TRBD2 on 6 matching bases. Per germline, CDR1 LNHDA and CDR2 SQIVND (reference sequence). V was clipped by 8 bases and J by 13 bases, with 11 bases between them. CDR3 size: 10 residues.

V usage is TRBV2 and J usage is TRBJ1-2; weak D call: TRBD1 (5 bases). The length of the CDR3 is 14 residues. The V end was cut by 8 bases, the J end by 2 bases, with 15 bases between. Germline CDR1 is SNHLY and CDR2 is FYNNEI. The CDR3 region is CASPDRTGNYGYTF. CDR3 nucleotide sequence: TGTGCCAGCCCCGACAGAACTGGAAACTATGGCTACACCTTC.

The chain recombines TRBV6-4 with TRBJ2-1; 11 bases map to TRBD2. J lost 7 bases, V lost 5 bases, and 13 bases had no gene match. Germline V gives CDR1 MRHNA, CDR2 SNTAGT. This CDR3 is built from 17 residues. The CDR3 sequence is CASSPQNLLAGVNEQFF. The CDR3 coding sequence is TGTGCCAGCAGTCCACAAAACCTACTAGCGGGGGTAAATGAGCAGTTCTTC.

In nucleotides, the CDR3 is TGCGCCAGCAGCCCAGTTCAGGGGGTAGGGGGCTACACCTTC. This translates into CASSPVQGVGGYTF. The V gene is TRBV5-1, the J gene TRBJ1-2, with 7 bases matching TRBD1. Losses at the gene ends were 4 bases for V and 8 bases for J; bases not matched to a gene: 11. The CDR3 covers 14 residues. CDR1 SGHRS and CDR2 YFSETQ come from the germline V gene.

The chain recombines TRBV19 with TRBJ1-5; D is unresolved. The ends were cut back, 5 bases at V and 3 bases at J, with 8 bases in the middle. The CDR3 sequence is 13 residues long. From germline, CDR1 is LNHDA and CDR2 SQIVND (reference sequence). The chain's CDR3 is CASSPVDNQPQHF. CDR3 DNA: TGTGCCAGTAGTCCAGTCGACAATCAGCCCCAGCATTTT.

Details on this clone: One junction end does not reproduce the germline sequence, and a read error may be involved. V usage is TRBV5-6 and J usage is TRBJ2-2, with a possible D match to TRBD2 (5 bases). The germline CDR1 and CDR2 sequences are SGHDT and YYEEEE. CDR3 length: 12 amino acids. The DNA of the CDR3 is TGTGCCAGCAGCTTGTTTTCCGGGGAGCTATTTTTT. Protein product: CASSLFSGELFF.

The gene calls are TRBV5-4 and TRBJ2-3, with a possible D match to TRBD2 (5 bases). Germline V gene sequence: CDR1 SGHNT, CDR2 YYREEE (reference sequence). The V gene lost 5 bases and the J gene lost 4 bases, with 11 bases spanning the gap. There are 13 residues in the CDR3. CDR3 DNA sequence: TGTGCCAGCAGGCCCAGACTATCAGATACGCAGTATTTT. Translating it yields CASRPRLSDTQYF.

The CDR3 DNA sequence: TGTGCCAGCAGTGGGGACTACTCTTTGGGCACTGAAGCTTTCTTT. Amino acid sequence: CASSGDYSLGTEAFF. This chain links TRBV25-1 with TRBJ1-1; D might be TRBD1 (5 bases). Germline V CDR1 and CDR2: MGHDK, SYGVNS. Trimming cost V 4 bases and J 4 bases, with 16 bases left between them. This CDR3 spans 15 amino acids.

CDR3 nucleotides: TGTGCCAGCAGGACGGGAGGGGTTGGAGAAAAACTGTTTTTT. This gives the protein CASRTGGVGEKLFF. The chain carries TRBV6-1 and TRBJ1-4; a weak D match, TRBD1 (5 bases). The CDR3 covers 14 residues. CDR1 MNHNS and CDR2 SASEGT come from the germline V gene. V lost 6 bases and J 8 bases, leaving 16 bases between the germline ends.

The chain combines TRBV28 with TRBJ1-5; the D is unclear. The CDR3 totals 12 residues. Germline V lookup: CDR1 MDHEN, CDR2 SYDVKM. V lost 5 bases to trimming and J lost 3 bases, with 5 bases between them. CDR3 sequence (DNA): TGTGCCAGCAGTCTCTACAATCAGCCCCAGCATTTT. This encodes CASSLYNQPQHF.

The chain carries TRBV5-4 and TRBJ2-1, with D perhaps TRBD2 (7 bases). Trimming took off 1 base at V and 10 bases at J, with 21 bases between the two ends. The germline CDR1 and CDR2 sequences are SGHNT and YYREEE (reference sequence). The CDR3 has 16 amino acids. The CDR3 region is CASSLSGGAPEVEQFF. CDR3 DNA: TGTGCCAGCAGCTTGTCTGGGGGGGCCCCGGAAGTCGAGCAGTTCTTC.